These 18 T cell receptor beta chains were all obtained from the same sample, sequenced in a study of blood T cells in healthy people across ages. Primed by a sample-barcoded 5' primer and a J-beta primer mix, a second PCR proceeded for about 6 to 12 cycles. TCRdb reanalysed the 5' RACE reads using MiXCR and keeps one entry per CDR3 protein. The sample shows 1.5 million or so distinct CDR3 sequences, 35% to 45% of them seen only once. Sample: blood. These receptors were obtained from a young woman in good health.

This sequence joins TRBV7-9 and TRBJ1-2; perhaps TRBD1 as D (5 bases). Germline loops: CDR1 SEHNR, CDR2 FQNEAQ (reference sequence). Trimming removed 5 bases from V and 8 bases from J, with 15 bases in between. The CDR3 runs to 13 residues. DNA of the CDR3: TGTGCCAGCAGCCAAAATCAAGAGGGGGGCTACACCTTC. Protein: CASSQNQEGGYTF.

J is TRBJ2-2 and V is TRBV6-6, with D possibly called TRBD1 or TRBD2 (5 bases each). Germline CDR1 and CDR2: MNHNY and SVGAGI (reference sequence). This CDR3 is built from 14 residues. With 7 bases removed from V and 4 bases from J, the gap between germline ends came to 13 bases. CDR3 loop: CASTDPGATGELFF. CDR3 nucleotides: TGTGCCAGCACCGATCCCGGGGCCACCGGGGAGCTGTTTTTT.

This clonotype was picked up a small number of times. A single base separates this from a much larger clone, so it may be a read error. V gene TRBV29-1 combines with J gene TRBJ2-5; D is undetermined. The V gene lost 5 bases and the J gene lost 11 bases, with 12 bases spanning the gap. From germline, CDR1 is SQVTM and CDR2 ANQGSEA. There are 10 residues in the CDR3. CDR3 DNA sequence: TGCAGCGTTTCGGACGGAGAGCAGTACTTC. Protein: CSVSDGEQYF.

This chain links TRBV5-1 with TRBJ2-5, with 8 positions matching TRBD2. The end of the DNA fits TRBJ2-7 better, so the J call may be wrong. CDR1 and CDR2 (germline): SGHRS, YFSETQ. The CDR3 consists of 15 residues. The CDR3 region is CASSQRAGAGYEQYF. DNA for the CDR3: TGCGCCAGCAGCCAACGAGCGGGAGCCGGGTACGAGCAGTACTTC.

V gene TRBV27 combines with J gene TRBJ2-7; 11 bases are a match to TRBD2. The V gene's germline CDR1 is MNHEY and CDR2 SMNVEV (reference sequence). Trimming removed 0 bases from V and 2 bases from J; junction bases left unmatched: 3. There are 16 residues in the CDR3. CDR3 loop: CASSLSQLAGAYEQYF. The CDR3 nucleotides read TGTGCCAGCAGTTTATCCCAACTAGCGGGAGCCTACGAGCAGTACTTC.

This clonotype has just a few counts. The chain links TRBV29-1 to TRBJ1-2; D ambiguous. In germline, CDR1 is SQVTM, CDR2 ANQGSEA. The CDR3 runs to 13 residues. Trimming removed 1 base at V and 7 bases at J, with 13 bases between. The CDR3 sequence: CSVEGRRPVGYTF. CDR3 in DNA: TGCAGCGTTGAAGGCCGCAGGCCGGTTGGCTACACCTTC.

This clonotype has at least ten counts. CDR3 residues: CASSFGTVQETQYF. The CDR3 DNA follows: TGCGCCAGCAGTTTCGGGACAGTACAAGAGACCCAGTACTTC. The chain uses TRBV10-2 and TRBJ2-5, with TRBD1 matching 7 bases. Per germline, CDR1 WSHSY and CDR2 SAAADI. CDR3 size: 14 residues. The junction had 5 bases not matched to a gene; V was cut back by 5 bases and J by 2 bases.

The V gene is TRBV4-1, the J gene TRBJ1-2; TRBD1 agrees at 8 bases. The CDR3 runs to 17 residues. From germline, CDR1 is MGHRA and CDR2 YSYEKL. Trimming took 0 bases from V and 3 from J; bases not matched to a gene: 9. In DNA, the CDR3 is TGCGCCAGCAGCCAAGACGCCCTCCGGGACAGGCACTATGGCTACACCTTC. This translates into CASSQDALRDRHYGYTF.

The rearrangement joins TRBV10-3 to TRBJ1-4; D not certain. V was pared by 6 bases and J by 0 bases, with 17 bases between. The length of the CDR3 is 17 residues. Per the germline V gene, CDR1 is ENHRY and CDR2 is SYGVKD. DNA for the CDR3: TGTGCCATCAGCCCGGATCCGGACGGAGCAACTAATGAAAAACTGTTTTTT. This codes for CAISPDPDGATNEKLFF.

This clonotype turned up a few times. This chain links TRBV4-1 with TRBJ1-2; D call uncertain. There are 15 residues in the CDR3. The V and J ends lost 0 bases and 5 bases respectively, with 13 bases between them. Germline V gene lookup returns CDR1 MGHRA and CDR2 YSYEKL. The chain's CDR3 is CASSQDPVVFYGYTF. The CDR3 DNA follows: TGCGCCAGCAGCCAAGATCCTGTGGTGTTTTATGGCTACACCTTC.

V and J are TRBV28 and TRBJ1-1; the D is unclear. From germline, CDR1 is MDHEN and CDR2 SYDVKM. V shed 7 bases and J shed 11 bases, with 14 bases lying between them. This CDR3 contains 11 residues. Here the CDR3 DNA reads TGTGCCAGCACCACGTGGGGTGGGGCTTTCTTT. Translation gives CASTTWGGAFF.

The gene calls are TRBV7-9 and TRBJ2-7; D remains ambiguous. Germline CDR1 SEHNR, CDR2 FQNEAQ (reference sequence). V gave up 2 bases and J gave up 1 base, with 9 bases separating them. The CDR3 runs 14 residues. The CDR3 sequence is CASSLREPSYEQYF. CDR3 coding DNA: TGTGCCAGCAGCTTAAGGGAACCTTCCTACGAGCAGTACTTC.

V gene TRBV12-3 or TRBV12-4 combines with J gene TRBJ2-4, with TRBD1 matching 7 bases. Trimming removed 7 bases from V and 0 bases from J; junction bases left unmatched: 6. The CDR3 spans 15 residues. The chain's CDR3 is CASTDRALAKNIQYF. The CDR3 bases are TGTGCCAGCACCGACAGGGCCTTAGCCAAAAACATTCAGTACTTC.

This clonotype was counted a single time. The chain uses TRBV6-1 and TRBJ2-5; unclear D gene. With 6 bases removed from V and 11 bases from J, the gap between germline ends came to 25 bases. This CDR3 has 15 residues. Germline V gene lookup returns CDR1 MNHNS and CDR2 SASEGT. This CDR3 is CASSVTVAAYNEQYF. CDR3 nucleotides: TGTGCCAGCAGCGTTACGGTTGCGGCGTACAATGAGCAGTACTTC.

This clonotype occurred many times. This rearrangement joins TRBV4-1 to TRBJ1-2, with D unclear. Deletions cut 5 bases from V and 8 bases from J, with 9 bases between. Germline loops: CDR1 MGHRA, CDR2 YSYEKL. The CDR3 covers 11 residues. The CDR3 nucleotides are TGCGCCAGCAGCAATCGTGAGGGCTACACCTTC. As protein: CASSNREGYTF.

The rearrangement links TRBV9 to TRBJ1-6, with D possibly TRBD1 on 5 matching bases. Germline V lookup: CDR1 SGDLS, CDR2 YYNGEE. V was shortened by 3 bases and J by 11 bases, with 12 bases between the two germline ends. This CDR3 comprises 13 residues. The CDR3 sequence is CASSARLGPPLHF. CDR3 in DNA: TGTGCCAGCAGCGCCCGACTGGGGCCACCCCTCCACTTT. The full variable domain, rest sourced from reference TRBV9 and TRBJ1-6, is DSGVTQTPKHLITATGQRVTLRCSPRSGDLSVYWYQQSLDQGLQFLIQYYNGEERAKGNILERFSAQQFPDLHSELNLSSLELGDSALYFCASSARLGPPLHFGNGTRLTVT.

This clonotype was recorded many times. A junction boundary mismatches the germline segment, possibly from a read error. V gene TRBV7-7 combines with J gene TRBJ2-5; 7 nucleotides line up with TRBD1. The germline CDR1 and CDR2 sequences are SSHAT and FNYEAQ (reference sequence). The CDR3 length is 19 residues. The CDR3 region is CASSSPLPDRDSVQETQYF. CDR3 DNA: TGTGCTAGCAGCTCCCCCTTACCCGACCGGGACAGTGTTCAAGAGACCCAGTACTTC. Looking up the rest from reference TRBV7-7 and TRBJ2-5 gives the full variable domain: GAGVSQSPRYKVTKRGQDVTLRCDPISSHATLYWYQQALGQGPEFLTYFNYEAQPDKSGLPSDRFSAERPEGSISTLTIQRTEQRDSAMYRCASSSPLPDRDSVQETQYFGPGTRLLVL.

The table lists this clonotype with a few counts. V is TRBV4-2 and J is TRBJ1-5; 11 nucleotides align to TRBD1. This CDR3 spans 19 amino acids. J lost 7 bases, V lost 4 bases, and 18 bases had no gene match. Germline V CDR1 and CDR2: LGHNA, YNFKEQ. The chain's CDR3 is CASSRSLTGQGAGGQPQHF. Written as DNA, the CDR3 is TGTGCCAGCAGCCGGTCTCTAACCGGACAGGGGGCGGGTGGGCAGCCCCAGCATTTT.